This T cell receptor (beta chain) was identified in a study of PD-L1 blockade in urothelial cancer. Across the whole study: As for prior chemotherapy regimens, patients had received 0 to 3. The authors examined blood 3 weeks (second dose) and 6 weeks after treatment start.

What went into each PCR as a spike was synthetic TCR analog templates. Sequenced by immunoSEQ multiplex PCR; TCRdb stores in-frame clones only, minus some. The sample has 35,000 to 50,000 clones; around 82% are singletons. Time point: peripheral blood 6 weeks after treatment start. The study enrolled patients with locally advanced or metastatic urothelial carcinoma. CDR1 and CDR2 from the germline V gene are SNHLY and FYNNEI. With 7 bases removed from V and 4 bases from J, the gap between germline ends came to 11 bases. This CDR3 comprises 13 residues. The TCR sequence derives from a man aged 55-75 years with urothelial cancer. Specimen: PBMCs, collected around atezolizumab (anti-PD-L1) treatment. The chain has TRBV2 and TRBJ1-5; possible D gene TRBD1, 5 bases. CDR3: CASMTAGNQPQHF. DNA of the CDR3: TGTGCCAGCATGACAGCCGGGAATCAGCCCCAGCATTTT. Complete variable domain (other parts from reference TRBV2 and TRBJ1-5): EPEVTQTPSHQVTQMGQEVILRCVPISNHLYFYWYRQILGQKVEFLVSFYNNEISEKSEIFDDQFSVERPDGSNFTLKIRSTKLEDSAMYFCASMTAGNQPQHFGDGTRLSIL.